This TCR beta chain was sequenced during a study of blood T cell repertoires in COVID-19. Study at large: Samples representing acute and convalescent COVID-19 were sourced from the United States, Italy and Spain. Sources were T cells, B-cell-depleted T cells, or PBMCs; the material itself was cDNA or gDNA.

This CDR3 has 13 amino acids. Germline V gives CDR1 SGHTA, CDR2 FQGNSA. V was clipped by 4 bases and J by 5 bases, with 12 bases between them. In the authors' methods: Reference gene primers were amplified, and this amplification served to estimate nucleated cell counts. TCRdb keeps only in-frame clones here, not all; method: immunoSEQ multiplex PCR. V and J calls and clone size come straight from that table; D and trimming were deduced from the DNA. This table has approximately 140,000 clones, approximately 84% appearing once. Sequenced input: peripheral blood. This TCR was recovered from a human donor in a cohort sampled during active COVID-19. J is TRBJ2-7 and V is TRBV7-2; TRBD2 might be the D (7 bases). The CDR3 DNA is TGTGCCAGCAGCTCTACGGGGGGCCACGAGCAGTACTTC. Translating it yields CASSSTGGHEQYF.